The clone carrying this TCR beta chain came up many times. Germline CDR1 MNHNS, CDR2 SASEGT. The CDR3 is 13 amino acids. With 2 bases clipped from V and 7 bases from J, the junction kept 4 bases outside the gene matches. This record comes from a study of blood T cells in healthy people across ages. A J-beta primer mix and a sample-barcoded 5' primer were used in a second PCR of about 7 to 12 cycles. TCRdb redid the calling of the 5' RACE reads with MiXCR, one entry per CDR3 protein. The data hold around 870,000 distinct CDR3 sequences, with around 26% observed a single time. Material for sequencing was blood. The rearrangement links TRBV6-1 to TRBJ2-7; 8 bases map to TRBD1. The origin of this receptor is a woman of 80 years or more in good health. CDR3 sequence reads: CASSETGGREQYF. DNA of the CDR3: TGTGCCAGCAGTGAAACAGGGGGAAGGGAGCAGTACTTC.